This entry lists 11 T cell receptor beta chains sequenced from one sample in a study of early T cells in non-severe SARS-CoV-2 infection. Each CDR3 protein gets one entry after TCRdb re-called the 5' RACE reads with MiXCR. The sample lists under 90,000 distinct CDR3 sequences, under 15% occurring once. Sequencing was performed on whole blood. These receptors all come from an adult who was a healthcare worker with PCR-confirmed SARS-CoV-2 infection or an uninfected control (not recorded which).

This clonotype was detected ten times or more. The rearrangement uses TRBV6-5 and TRBJ1-5; unclear D gene. Germline CDR1 reads MNHEY; CDR2 reads SVGAGI. Between the trimmed V and J ends, which lost 8 bases and 7 bases, there was a span of 12 bases. The CDR3 extends over 12 amino acids. Here the CDR3 DNA reads TGTGCCAGCGGGCAATATTCCCAGCCCCAGCATTTT. Protein sequence: CASGQYSQPQHF.

The J gene is TRBJ2-1, the V gene TRBV28, with 7 nucleotides matching TRBD1. V was pared by 6 bases and J by 5 bases, with 4 bases of the junction left unmatched. Looked up from germline, CDR1 is MDHEN and CDR2 is SYDVKM. This CDR3 is 13 amino acids long. The CDR3 reads CASSPTGNNEQFF. CDR3 nucleotide sequence: TGTGCCAGCAGCCCGACAGGGAACAATGAGCAGTTCTTC.

This clonotype was detected many times. The rearrangement links TRBV11-2 to TRBJ2-1, with 11 positions matching TRBD2. The V segment lost 5 bases and the J segment 8 bases; nucleotides outside the gene matches: 5. The germline gives CDR1 SGHAT, CDR2 FQNNGV. CDR3 size: 14 residues. The CDR3 region is CASSLGLAGDEQFF. The CDR3, as DNA: TGTGCCAGCAGCCTTGGACTAGCGGGCGATGAGCAGTTCTTC.

This clonotype was found a few times. CDR3: CASSFFVGLAFSDTQYF. In DNA, the CDR3 is TGTGCCAGCAGTTTTTTCGTGGGACTAGCTTTCTCAGATACGCAGTATTTT. J is TRBJ2-3 and V is TRBV12-3 or TRBV12-4, with TRBD2 matching over 9 bases. Germline trimming cut 3 bases from V and 4 bases from J; bases unmatched to any gene: 11. This CDR3 spans 17 amino acids.

This chain uses TRBV7-8 with TRBJ1-2; no clear D gene. The ends were cut back, 8 bases at V and 3 bases at J, with 10 bases in the middle. Germline lookup yields CDR1 SGHVS and CDR2 FQNEAQ. The CDR3 totals 12 residues. The CDR3: CASGPQDYGYTF. CDR3 sequence (DNA): TGTGCCAGCGGGCCGCAGGACTATGGCTACACCTTC.

This chain links TRBV6-1 with TRBJ2-1; D may be TRBD1 or TRBD2 (5 bases each). The CDR3 is made up of 15 amino acids. Trimming pared 7 bases from V and 8 bases from J, leaving 21 bases between. The germline gives CDR1 MNHNS, CDR2 SASEGT. The CDR3 sequence: CASITQGVRADEQFF. The CDR3 nucleotides are TGTGCCAGCATCACACAAGGGGTTCGAGCGGATGAGCAGTTCTTC.

Turning to this clonotype: An end of the junction does not agree with germline; a read error may underlie this. The J gene is TRBJ2-3, the V gene TRBV5-1; 16 bases fit TRBD2. The germline gives CDR1 SGHRS, CDR2 YFSETQ. The CDR3 is made up of 18 amino acids. The DNA of the CDR3 is TGCGTCAGCAGCTCGCCGGGACTAGCGGGGGGGCCCACAGATACGCAGTATTTT. Its translation is CVSSSPGLAGGPTDTQYF. Full variable domain (rest looked up from reference TRBV5-1 and TRBJ2-3): KAGVTQTPRYLIKTRGQQVTLSCSPISGHRSVSWYQQTPGQGLQFLFEYFSETQRNKGNFPGRFSGRQFSNSRSEMNVSTLELGDSALYLCVSSSPGLAGGPTDTQYFGPGTRLTVL.

The CDR3 region is CASSPGLAGGSPYEQYF. CDR3 DNA: TGTGCCAGCAGCCCGGGACTAGCGGGAGGATCGCCCTACGAGCAGTACTTC. The rearrangement links TRBV11-3 to TRBJ2-7; TRBD2 aligns across 15 bases. The junction had 7 bases not matched to a gene; V was cut back by 5 bases and J by 2 bases. Germline CDR1 and CDR2: SGHNT and YENEEA. The CDR3 length is 17 residues.

This clonotype has only a few counts. This chain links TRBV27 with TRBJ2-3; 15 nucleotides align to TRBD2. This CDR3 is built from 16 residues. Losses at the gene ends were 5 bases for V and 5 bases for J; bases not matched to a gene: 5. The germline V gene has CDR1 MNHEY and CDR2 SMNVEV (reference sequence). CDR3 sequence reads: CASSPRGLAGGDTQYF. CDR3 bases: TGTGCCAGCAGTCCCCGGGGACTAGCGGGGGGAGATACGCAGTATTTT.

This clonotype was recorded many times. The V and J genes are TRBV24-1 and TRBJ2-1; no clear D. V shed 2 bases and J shed 0 bases, with 16 bases lying between them. Germline CDR1 reads KGHDR; CDR2 reads SFDVKD. The CDR3 is made up of 18 amino acids. CDR3 sequence reads: CATSDSFPSVSSYNEQFF. CDR3 coding DNA: TGTGCCACCAGTGATTCCTTCCCAAGCGTTAGCTCCTACAATGAGCAGTTCTTC.

The rearrangement links TRBV11-3 to TRBJ2-1; the match to TRBD2 covers 9 bases. This CDR3 is 16 amino acids long. V gave up 5 bases and J gave up 0 bases; unmatched junction bases: 5. Germline assignment: CDR1 SGHNT and CDR2 YENEEA. CDR3 sequence: CASSPTSGASYNEQFF. The CDR3 DNA is TGTGCCAGCAGCCCGACTAGCGGAGCCTCCTACAATGAGCAGTTCTTC.